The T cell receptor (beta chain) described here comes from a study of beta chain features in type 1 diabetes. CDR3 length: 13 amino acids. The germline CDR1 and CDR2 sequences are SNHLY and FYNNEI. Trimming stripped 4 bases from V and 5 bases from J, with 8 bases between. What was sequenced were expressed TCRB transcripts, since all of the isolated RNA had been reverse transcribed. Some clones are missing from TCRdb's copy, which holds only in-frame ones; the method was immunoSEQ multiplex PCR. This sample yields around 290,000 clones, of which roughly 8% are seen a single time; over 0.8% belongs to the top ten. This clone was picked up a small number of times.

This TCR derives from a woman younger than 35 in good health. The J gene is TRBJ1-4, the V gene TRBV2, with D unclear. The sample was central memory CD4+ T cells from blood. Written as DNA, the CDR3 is TGTGCCAGCAGTGGAAGTATCAATGAAAAACTGTTTTTT. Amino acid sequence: CASSGSINEKLFF. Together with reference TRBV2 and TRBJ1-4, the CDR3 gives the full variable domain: EPEVTQTPSHQVTQMGQEVILRCVPISNHLYFYWYRQILGQKVEFLVSFYNNEISEKSEIFDDQFSVERPDGSNFTLKIRSTKLEDSAMYFCASSGSINEKLFFGSGTQLSVL.